This T cell receptor beta chain was obtained from a study of blood T cell repertoires in COVID-19. The CDR3 totals 20 residues. The germline CDR1 and CDR2 sequences are GTSNPN and SVGIG (reference sequence). V lost 0 bases to trimming and J lost 1 base; unmatched junction nucleotides: 19. TCRdb's table, derived via immunoSEQ multiplex PCR, lists solely in-frame clones and lacks some. The table shows approximately 220,000 clones, with 84% occurring only once. The source of this sequence is a woman between 55 and 75 years old with acute or convalescent COVID-19. V usage is TRBV30 and J usage is TRBJ2-3, with TRBD2 matching 7 bases. The sample taken for sequencing was peripheral blood. For the CDR3, the DNA is TGTGCCTGGAGTGTAGGACTGGGGGAGGGTAGGGGTTTTGGCACAGATACGCAGTATTTT. Translating gives CAWSVGLGEGRGFGTDTQYF.